These 13 T cell receptor beta chains were sequenced from one sample in a study of blood T cell repertoires in COVID-19. Repertoires were generated with immunoSEQ multiplex PCR, while TCRdb's copy carries only in-frame clones and drops some. The sample holds about 250,000 clones, 88% seen once. Sequenced input: PBMCs or T cells enriched from blood (not recorded which). These receptors were obtained from a woman in her fifties or sixties who had recovered from COVID-19.

This clone was found many times. The chain uses TRBV19 and TRBJ2-2; 14 bases map to TRBD2. V shed 5 bases and J 5 bases; nucleotides not matched to a gene: 4. CDR1 and CDR2 from the germline V gene are LNHDA and SQIVND (reference sequence). CDR3 length equals 16 residues. CDR3 nucleotides: TGTGCCAGTAGTTTGAGGACTAGCGGGAGGACCGGGGAGCTGTTTTTT. Encoded protein: CASSLRTSGRTGELFF.

This clone was observed once. The chain couples TRBV5-4 to TRBJ1-2; TRBD1 agrees at 11 bases. Trimming cost V 1 base and J 6 bases; bases outside gene matches: 2. This CDR3 region has 14 residues. The germline CDR1 and CDR2 sequences are SGHNT and YYREEE (reference sequence). CDR3 nucleotide sequence: TGTGCCAGCAGCTTGCGGACAGGGGGCGATGGCTACACCTTC. Translating it yields CASSLRTGGDGYTF.

The rearrangement links TRBV27 to TRBJ1-1; D is unresolved. V lost 4 bases to trimming and J lost 1 base, with 13 bases between them. The CDR3 covers 15 residues. CDR1 and CDR2 (germline): MNHEY, SMNVEV (reference sequence). The CDR3 DNA is TGTGCCAGCAGTTCGCAGGCGAACCCGAACACTGAAGCTTTCTTT. Translation gives CASSSQANPNTEAFF.

As regards this clone: Other DNA sequences in this sample translate to the same CDR3. V and J are TRBV28 and TRBJ1-2; 9 nucleotides align to TRBD1. The J segment lost 7 bases and the V segment lost 6 bases, leaving 3 bases of the junction unmatched. The CDR3 totals 12 residues. Germline CDR1 MDHEN, CDR2 SYDVKM. The CDR3 loop is CASRQGASGYTF. The CDR3 DNA reads TGTGCCAGCAGACAGGGGGCGAGTGGCTACACCTTC.

J is TRBJ2-7 and V is TRBV12-3 or TRBV12-4, with D possibly TRBD1 on 5 matching bases. The CDR3 runs to 13 residues. Trimming pared 3 bases from V and 1 base from J, leaving 7 bases between. CDR3 amino acids: CASSFQGSYEQYF. The DNA for the CDR3 is TGTGCCAGCAGTTTTCAGGGATCCTACGAGCAGTACTTC.

This rearrangement joins TRBV21-1 to TRBJ2-1; the table's D call TRBD2 went unverified against the DNA. TRBV21-1 is classified as a pseudogene. This CDR3 region has 19 residues. CDR3 sequence reads: CASSKVSSIGSHSYNEQFF. Here the CDR3 DNA reads TGTGCCAGCAGCAAAGTTTCATCGATTGGTAGCCACTCCTACAATGAGCAGTTCTTC.

The chain uses TRBV24-1 and TRBJ1-2; TRBD1 might be the D (5 bases). Germline V gene lookup returns CDR1 KGHDR and CDR2 SFDVKD. The CDR3 covers 13 residues. Trimming took 0 bases from V and 6 from J, leaving 7 bases between them. The CDR3 coding sequence is TGTGCCACCAGTGATTTGCGGGGGAATGGCTACACCTTC. Protein product: CATSDLRGNGYTF.

V gene TRBV30 combines with J gene TRBJ1-6; D gene ambiguous. V was clipped by 4 bases and J by 9 bases, with 22 bases between them. The CDR3 extends over 16 amino acids. Germline V CDR1 and CDR2: GTSNPN, SVGIG (reference sequence). CDR3 in amino acids: CAWTITRVRFSSPLHF. DNA of the CDR3: TGTGCCTGGACCATCACTCGGGTTCGGTTTAGTTCACCCCTCCACTTT.

This rearrangement joins TRBV28 to TRBJ1-2, with D unclear. The V gene lost 6 bases and the J gene lost 2 bases, with 7 bases spanning the gap. CDR1 and CDR2 (germline): MDHEN, SYDVKM. The length of the CDR3 is 12 residues. Here the CDR3 DNA reads TGTGCCAGCAGCCAGAACAACTATGGCTACACCTTC. Translating it yields CASSQNNYGYTF.

The CDR3 DNA reads TGTGCCAGCAGTGCGACGGGACTAGCGGGGCTCGGGACCCAGTACTTC. It yields the protein CASSATGLAGLGTQYF. The rearrangement links TRBV6-1 to TRBJ2-5, with 13 bases fitting TRBD2. Per germline, CDR1 MNHNS and CDR2 SASEGT. Losses at the gene ends were 4 bases for V and 7 bases for J; bases not matched to a gene: 9. The CDR3 has 16 amino acids.

The J gene is TRBJ2-7, the V gene TRBV6-1, with D possibly TRBD2 on 5 matching bases. Germline V gene sequence: CDR1 MNHNS, CDR2 SASEGT. Trimming removed 1 base at V and 2 bases at J, with 12 bases between. The CDR3 loop spans 15 amino acids. The CDR3 loop is CASSEVVAGTYEQYF. The CDR3 DNA is TGTGCCAGCAGTGAAGTAGTCGCCGGGACCTACGAGCAGTACTTC.

The genes are TRBV29-1 and TRBJ2-2; a weak D match, TRBD1 (5 bases). Trimming took 7 bases from V and 0 from J, leaving 12 bases between them. Germline values: CDR1 SQVTM, CDR2 ANQGSEA. The CDR3 contains 14 residues. For the CDR3, the DNA is TGCAGCGCACGACAGAACGCGAACACCGGGGAGCTGTTTTTT. Protein sequence: CSARQNANTGELFF.

The chain recombines TRBV5-5 with TRBJ2-1; 7 positions agree with TRBD1. Unmatched junction bases numbered 7, after V lost 2 bases and J lost 2 bases. This CDR3 region has 16 residues. From germline, CDR1 is SGHKS and CDR2 YYEKEE (reference sequence). Here the CDR3 DNA reads TGTGCCAGCAGCTTCACGGGACAGCACACCTACAATGAGCAGTTCTTC. Protein: CASSFTGQHTYNEQFF.